A selection of T cell receptor beta chains follows, all from one sample in a study of a mutant IDH1 vaccine in newly diagnosed glioma. These receptors have no known antigen. Sequencing used immunoSEQ multiplex PCR; TCRdb keeps in-frame clones, though not all of them. The repertoire holds tens of thousands of clones, with 84% as singletons. The sample was PBMCs, taken from a glioma patient whose treatment included an IDH1 peptide vaccine. The receptors were gathered from a woman aged 25-40 years with glioma. Some clones in this sample may be carry-over from other donors' samples. The CDR3 runs from the conserved cysteine through the conserved F or W. D genes are given only for firm matches. The listing skips clone size in some rows; elsewhere it reads once, few, many or a size class.

J,D,V,size,CDR3,DNA
TRBJ2-2,.,TRBV27,.,CASSFGRANTGELFF,TGTGCCAGCAGTTTTGGCAGGGCGAACACCGGGGAGCTGTTTTTT
TRBJ2-2,.,TRBV5-1,once,CASSFLINGELFF,TGCGCCAGCAGCTTTCTAATAAACGGGGAGCTGTTTTTT
TRBJ1-4,.,TRBV7-2,once,CASSFRGGAGEKLFF,TGTGCCAGCAGCTTCCGGGGGGGGGCAGGTGAAAAACTGTTTTTT
TRBJ2-1,.,TRBV30,.,CAWSPDGSGQFF,TGTGCCTGGAGTCCGGACGGATCCGGCCAGTTCTTC
TRBJ2-5,TRBD2,TRBV29-1,.,CSVEDPSSGGETQYF,TGCAGCGTTGAAGATCCCTCTAGCGGCGGAGAGACCCAGTACTTC
TRBJ1-1,.,TRBV6-1,.,CASRLNRGETEAFF,TGTGCCAGCAGATTAAATAGGGGGGAGACTGAAGCTTTCTTT
TRBJ2-1,TRBD1,TRBV7-9,.,CASSSTRDSNNEQFF,TGTGCCAGCAGCAGCACACGGGACAGTAACAATGAGCAGTTCTTC
TRBJ2-5,TRBD1,TRBV2,.,CASSRGTGETQYF,TGTGCCAGCAGTCGTGGGACAGGAGAGACCCAGTACTTC
TRBJ1-2,.,TRBV19,.,CASSIQEGDYGYTF,TGTGCCAGTAGTATACAAGAGGGGGACTATGGCTACACCTTC
TRBJ2-5,TRBD1,TRBV2,.,CASSPDRAEETQYF,TGTGCCAGCAGTCCCGACAGGGCCGAAGAGACCCAGTACTTC
TRBJ1-5,.,TRBV6-5,.,CASSYSVTQPQHF,TGTGCCAGCAGTTACTCAGTGACTCAGCCCCAGCATTTT
TRBJ2-6,.,TRBV7-2,.,CASSPTGGANVLTF,TGTGCCAGCAGCCCCACGGGGGGGGCCAACGTCCTGACTTTC
TRBJ2-7,.,TRBV29-1,.,CIPYRVCGCYSYEQYF,TGCATCCCATACAGGGTGTGCGGGTGCTACTCCTACGAGCAGTACTTC
TRBJ2-7,TRBD2,TRBV19,.,CASRPSGLAGHEQYF,TGTGCCAGTAGGCCCTCGGGACTAGCGGGGCACGAGCAGTACTTC
TRBJ1-1,.,TRBV4-2,.,CASSQGKVGYTEAFF,TGTGCCAGCAGCCAAGGGAAAGTGGGTTATACTGAAGCTTTCTTT
TRBJ2-7,TRBD2,TRBV7-9,.,CASSPRTSGPSYEQYF,TGTGCCAGCAGCCCACGGACTAGCGGGCCATCCTACGAGCAGTACTTC
TRBJ2-7,TRBD1,TRBV28,.,CASTDRGNEQYF,TGTGCCAGCACCGACAGGGGAAACGAGCAGTACTTC
TRBJ2-7,.,TRBV10-3,.,CAIRTGTNSYEQYF,TGTGCCATCAGGACCGGGACAAACTCCTACGAGCAGTACTTC
TRBJ1-1,TRBD1,TRBV4-2,.,CASSSGQGVRTEAFF,TGTGCCAGCAGCTCAGGACAGGGGGTACGCACTGAAGCTTTCTTT
TRBJ2-5,.,TRBV2,.,CASSIRGETQYF,TGTGCCAGCAGTATCAGGGGAGAGACCCAGTACTTC
TRBJ2-7,TRBD2,TRBV6-5,.,CASSYSGGGQYF,TGTGCCAGCAGTTACTCTGGCGGGGGACAGTACTTC
TRBJ2-4,TRBD1,TRBV4-2,.,CASSGDRVINIQYF,TGTGCCAGCAGCGGGGACAGGGTCATCAACATTCAGTACTTC
TRBJ2-4,.,TRBV6-5,.,CASSSGALAKNIQYF,TGTGCCAGCAGTTCGGGGGCTCTAGCCAAAAACATTCAGTACTTC
TRBJ1-5,TRBD1,TRBV28,.,CASSLYRGGYTNNQPQHF,TGTGCCAGCAGTTTATACAGGGGAGGCTATACAAACAATCAGCCCCAGCATTTT
TRBJ2-4,.,TRBV29-1,.,CSVEVVGLAKNIQYF,TGCAGCGTTGAAGTAGTCGGATTAGCCAAAAACATTCAGTACTTC
TRBJ2-6,.,TRBV6-5,.,CASSPSSGANVLTF,TGTGCCAGCAGCCCGAGCTCTGGGGCCAACGTCCTGACTTTC
TRBJ2-5,TRBD1,TRBV6-5,.,CASSLRPGQGGKTQYF,TGTGCCAGCAGTTTACGTCCGGGACAGGGGGGGAAGACCCAGTACTTC
TRBJ2-1,TRBD2,TRBV7-9,.,CASTLAGFNEQFF,TGTGCCAGCACTTTAGCGGGCTTCAATGAGCAGTTCTTC
TRBJ1-5,.,TRBV5-5,.,CASSLGRHSNQPQHF,TGTGCCAGCAGCTTGGGGCGACATAGCAATCAGCCCCAGCATTTT
TRBJ2-7,TRBD1,TRBV11-2,.,CASSLGQGPTYEQYF,TGTGCCAGCAGCTTGGGACAGGGGCCGACCTACGAGCAGTACTTC
TRBJ2-5,TRBD1,TRBV9,.,CASSGTGRLQETQYF,TGTGCCAGCTCCGGGACAGGGCGGCTTCAAGAGACCCAGTACTTC
TRBJ1-1,TRBD1,TRBV2,few,CASRLGQGNTEAFF,TGTGCCAGCAGGCTAGGACAGGGGAACACTGAAGCTTTCTTT
TRBJ1-1,TRBD1,TRBV30,.,CAWNRDRENTEAFF,TGTGCCTGGAACCGGGACAGAGAGAACACTGAAGCTTTCTTT
TRBJ2-2,TRBD1,TRBV2,.,CASSRDSFSDGELFF,TGTGCCAGCAGCCGGGACAGCTTTTCCGACGGGGAGCTGTTTTTT
TRBJ2-7,.,TRBV19,.,CASSIEAPRGLYEQYF,TGTGCCAGTAGTATAGAGGCCCCCAGGGGCCTCTACGAGCAGTACTTC
TRBJ1-3,.,TRBV4-1,.,CASSQERLGVGNTIYF,TGCGCCAGCAGCCAAGAGAGGCTGGGGGTTGGAAACACCATATATTTT
TRBJ2-7,.,TRBV9,.,CASSVGFNFGAFEQYF,TGTGCCAGCAGCGTAGGCTTTAATTTTGGAGCGTTCGAGCAGTACTTC
TRBJ1-5,TRBD1,TRBV6-6,.,CASSPGTGVGQPQHF,TGTGCCAGCAGTCCCGGGACAGGGGTGGGCCAGCCCCAGCATTTT
TRBJ2-2,TRBD1,TRBV30,.,CASRGQGNTGELFF,TGTGCCTCTCGGGGACAGGGGAACACCGGGGAGCTGTTTTTT
TRBJ2-3,.,TRBV6-4,.,CASSAQGASTDTQYF,TGTGCCAGCAGTGCACAAGGAGCTAGCACAGATACGCAGTATTTT
TRBJ1-1,.,TRBV9,.,CASSVVGLGPLNTEAFF,TGTGCCAGCAGCGTAGTAGGACTCGGGCCTTTGAACACTGAAGCTTTCTTT
TRBJ2-5,.,TRBV5-1,once,CASSLLGLGEETQYF,TGCGCCAGCAGCTTGCTGGGACTTGGGGAAGAGACCCAGTACTTC
TRBJ2-7,.,TRBV30,once,CAWSDIYLPYF,TGTGCCTGGAGTGATATATATCTGCCGTACTTC
TRBJ1-1,.,TRBV2,.,CATFRLNTEAFF,TGTGCCACCTTCAGGCTGAACACTGAAGCTTTCTTT
TRBJ2-7,TRBD2,TRBV7-8,.,CASSLEGLAAPPYEQYF,TGTGCCAGCAGCTTAGAGGGACTAGCGGCCCCTCCGTACGAGCAGTACTTC